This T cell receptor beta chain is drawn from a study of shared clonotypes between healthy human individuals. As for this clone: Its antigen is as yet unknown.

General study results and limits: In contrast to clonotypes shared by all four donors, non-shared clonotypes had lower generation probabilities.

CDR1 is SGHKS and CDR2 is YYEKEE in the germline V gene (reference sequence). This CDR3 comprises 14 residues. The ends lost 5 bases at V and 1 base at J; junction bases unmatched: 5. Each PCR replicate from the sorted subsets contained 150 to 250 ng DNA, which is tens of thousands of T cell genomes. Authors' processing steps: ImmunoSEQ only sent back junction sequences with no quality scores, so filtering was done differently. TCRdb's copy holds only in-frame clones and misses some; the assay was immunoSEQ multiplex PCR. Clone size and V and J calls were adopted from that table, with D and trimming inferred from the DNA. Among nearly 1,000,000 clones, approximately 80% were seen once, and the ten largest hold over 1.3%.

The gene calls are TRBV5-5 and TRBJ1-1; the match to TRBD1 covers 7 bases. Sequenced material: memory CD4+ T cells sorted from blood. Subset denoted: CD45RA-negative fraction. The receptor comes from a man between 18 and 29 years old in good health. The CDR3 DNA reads TGTGCCAGCAGTACAGGGGCTTGGAACACTGAAGCTTTCTTT. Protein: CASSTGAWNTEAFF.